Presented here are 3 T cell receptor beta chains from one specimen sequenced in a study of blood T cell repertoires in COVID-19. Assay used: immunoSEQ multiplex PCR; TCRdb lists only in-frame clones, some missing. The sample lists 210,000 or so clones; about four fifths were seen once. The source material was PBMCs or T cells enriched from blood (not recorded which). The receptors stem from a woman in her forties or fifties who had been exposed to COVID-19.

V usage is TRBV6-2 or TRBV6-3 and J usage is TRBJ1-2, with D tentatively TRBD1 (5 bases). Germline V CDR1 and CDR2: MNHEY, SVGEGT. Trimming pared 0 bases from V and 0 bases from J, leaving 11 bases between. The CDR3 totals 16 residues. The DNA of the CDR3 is TGTGCCAGCAGTTACTCGCCTGGACAAGCTAACTATGGCTACACCTTC. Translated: CASSYSPGQANYGYTF.

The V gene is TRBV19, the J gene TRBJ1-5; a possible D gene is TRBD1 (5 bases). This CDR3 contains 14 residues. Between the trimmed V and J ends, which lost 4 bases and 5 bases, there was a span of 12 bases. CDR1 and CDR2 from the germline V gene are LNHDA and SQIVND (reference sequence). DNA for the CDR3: TGTGCCAGTAGTAACTCAGGGTCGGATCAGCCCCAGCATTTT. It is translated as CASSNSGSDQPQHF.

The CDR3 DNA is TGTGCCAGCAGCTCCGTACAGGGGGCCCCCTACGAGCAGTACTTC. Translation: CASSSVQGAPYEQYF. The chain has TRBV14 and TRBJ2-7, with 9 bases matching TRBD1. CDR3 length equals 15 residues. Germline assignment: CDR1 SGHDN and CDR2 FVKESK. V lost 5 bases to trimming and J lost 2 bases; unmatched junction nucleotides: 7.